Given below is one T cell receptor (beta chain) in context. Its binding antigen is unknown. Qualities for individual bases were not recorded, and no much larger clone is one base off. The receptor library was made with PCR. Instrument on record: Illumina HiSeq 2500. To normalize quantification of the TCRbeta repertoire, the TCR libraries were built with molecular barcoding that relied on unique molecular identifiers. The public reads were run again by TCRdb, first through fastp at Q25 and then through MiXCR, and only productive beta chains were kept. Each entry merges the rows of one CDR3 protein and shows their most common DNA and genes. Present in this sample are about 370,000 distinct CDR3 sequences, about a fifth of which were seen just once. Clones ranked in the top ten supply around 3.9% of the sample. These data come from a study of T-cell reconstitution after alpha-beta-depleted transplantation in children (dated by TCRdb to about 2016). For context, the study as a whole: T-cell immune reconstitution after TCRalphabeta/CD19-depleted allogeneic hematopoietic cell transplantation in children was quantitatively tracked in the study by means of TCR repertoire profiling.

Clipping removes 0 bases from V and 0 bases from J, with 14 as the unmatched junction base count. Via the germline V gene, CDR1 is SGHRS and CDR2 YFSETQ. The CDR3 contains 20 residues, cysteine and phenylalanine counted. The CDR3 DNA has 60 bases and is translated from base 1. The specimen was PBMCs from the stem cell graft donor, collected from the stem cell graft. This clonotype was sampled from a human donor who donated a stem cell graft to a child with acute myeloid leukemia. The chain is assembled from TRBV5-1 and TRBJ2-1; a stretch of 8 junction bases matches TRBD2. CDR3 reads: CASSLEGLAGAVGSYNEQFF. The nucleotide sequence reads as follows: TGCGCCAGCAGCTTGGAAGGGCTAGCGGGCGCCGTGGGCTCCTACAATGAGCAGTTCTTC.